This T cell receptor (beta chain) came from a study of T cells in Graves' hyperthyroidism and ophthalmopathy. It was RNA transcripts that yielded the amplified TCR beta CDR3 regions. The primer set for the first-round RT-PCR of the TCR CDR3 was HTBI. TCRdb re-analysed the multiplex PCR reads in MiXCR, keeping a single row per CDR3 protein. The sample gives 700,000 or so distinct CDR3 sequences, roughly 17% of which show up once; around 7.7% is in the top ten. Reasons for excluding patients were uncontrolled infection, other autoimmune disease, pregnancy or lactation. Diagnosis rested on symptoms, serum thyroxine and TRAb, thyroid ultrasound, and orbital computed tomography. On this clonotype: Its antigen is still unknown.

General study points: Most thyroid clonotypes expanded above 0.001 were also detected in blood. Ophthalmopathy was told apart from stable hyperthyroidism by a 13 V-J model.

The TCR sequence derives from a man aged 18 to 30 with Graves' hyperthyroidism. Sequenced: blood.

CDR3: CASSRGQATGELFF. Written as DNA, the CDR3 is TGTGCCAGCAGCCGAGGACAGGCCACCGGGGAGCTGTTTTTT. V gene TRBV12-3 or TRBV12-4 combines with J gene TRBJ2-2; 7 nucleotides match TRBD1. This CDR3 is 14 amino acids long. Trimming removed 6 bases from V and 4 bases from J; junction bases left unmatched: 5.